These 7 T cell receptor beta chains came from one sample sequenced in a study of OX40 agonist ivuxolimab in advanced cancers. The method was immunoSEQ multiplex PCR; TCRdb's version includes in-frame clones alone and lacks a portion of them. The sample yields around 77,000 clones, around 87% seen once. The sequenced sample was CD4+ or CD8+ T cells sorted from blood, obtained in a trial of the OX40 agonist ivuxolimab. The receptor set was obtained from an adult with an advanced solid tumor such as melanoma, head and neck, liver or kidney cancer.

V is TRBV7-9 and J is TRBJ2-7, with a weak D call TRBD1 (6 bases). The V and J ends lost 1 base and 10 bases respectively, with 11 bases between them. The CDR3 runs 12 residues. Germline CDR1 is SEHNR and CDR2 is FQNEAQ (reference sequence). The CDR3 protein is CASSLGGQEQYF. Here the CDR3 DNA reads TGTGCCAGCAGCTTAGGGGGACAAGAACAGTACTTC.

This clone was seen only once. The CDR3 reads CASSVATSSLSSYNEQFF. For the CDR3, the DNA is TGTGCCAGCAGCGTAGCTACCTCTAGCCTGAGCTCCTACAATGAGCAGTTCTTC. This sequence joins TRBV9 and TRBJ2-1, with a possible D match to TRBD2 (5 bases). V shed 0 bases and J shed 0 bases, with 16 bases lying between them. The V gene's germline CDR1 is SGDLS and CDR2 YYNGEE. The CDR3 totals 18 residues.

The J gene is TRBJ2-6, the V gene TRBV7-9; 11 bases align to TRBD1. CDR1 and CDR2 (germline): SEHNR, FQNEAQ (reference sequence). Trimming removed 5 bases from V and 0 bases from J; junction bases left unmatched: 9. This CDR3 spans 19 amino acids. CDR3 region: CASSRSGTGGTSGANVLTF. CDR3 in DNA: TGTGCCAGCAGCCGATCCGGGACAGGGGGAACCTCTGGGGCCAACGTCCTGACTTTC.

This clone has just a few counts. The V and J genes are TRBV11-2 and TRBJ1-1; 7 nucleotides align to TRBD1. Germline assignment: CDR1 SGHAT and CDR2 FQNNGV. V lost 3 bases, J lost 8 bases, and 6 bases stayed unmatched. The CDR3 is 13 amino acids. Here the CDR3 reads CASSFKGALEAFF. As DNA, the CDR3 is TGTGCCAGCAGCTTTAAGGGGGCGTTGGAAGCTTTCTTT.

This chain uses TRBV27 with TRBJ2-1; D is unresolved. This CDR3 is built from 12 residues. Germline CDR1 MNHEY, CDR2 SMNVEV (reference sequence). V gave up 5 bases and J gave up 6 bases, with 8 bases separating them. CDR3 protein: CASSPGGNEQFF. In DNA, the CDR3 is TGTGCCAGCAGTCCGGGTGGCAATGAGCAGTTCTTC.

The chain uses TRBV2 and TRBJ1-2; 7 bases are a match to TRBD1. J lost 4 bases, V lost 7 bases, and 3 bases had no gene match. Germline V lookup: CDR1 SNHLY, CDR2 FYNNEI. The CDR3 totals 12 residues. The CDR3 nucleotides are TGTGCCAGCACAGGGGGGATCTATGGCTACACCTTC. It yields the protein CASTGGIYGYTF.

This chain links TRBV4-1 with TRBJ1-1; D not resolved. The CDR3 is 16 residues long. Germline V CDR1 and CDR2: MGHRA, YSYEKL. Trimming removed 3 bases at V and 0 bases at J, with 14 bases between. In nucleotides, the CDR3 is TGCGCCAGCAGCCAGGGAGGGAATTTGGTGAACACTGAAGCTTTCTTT. Protein sequence: CASSQGGNLVNTEAFF.